These T cell receptor beta chains were read from a single sample in a study of long-term antiretroviral therapy in people with HIV. Here immunoSEQ multiplex PCR was the method, and the copy in TCRdb shows in-frame clones only, minus some. The data contain roughly 30,000 clones, about 80% of them singletons. Sequenced here: unsorted PBMCs, sampled 0.3 years after starting antiretroviral therapy. Source of these receptors: a middle-aged man with HIV. Each CDR3 is given with its conserved first and last residue. Each record gives: CDR3 length, J gene, V gene, D gene, clone size, CDR3 DNA, CDR3 protein. The D gene is left open where the match is weak. The size of a clone is reported for some rows only, either as once, few or many, or as a class for expanded clones.

13	TRBJ1-5	TRBV7-2	.	few	TGTGCCAGCAGCTTAGGAGGGGATCAGCCCCAGCATTTT	CASSLGGDQPQHF
15	TRBJ1-1	TRBV28	.	.	TGTGCCAGCAGTTTCGGGAGGGGTCGGGCCACTGAAGCTTTCTTT	CASSFGRGRATEAFF
14	TRBJ1-2	TRBV5-1	.	.	TGCGCCAGCAGACCAACGACAGACAACTATGGCTACACCTTC	CASRPTTDNYGYTF
16	TRBJ1-2	TRBV5-6	.	.	TGTGCCAGCAGCTATCTCGGAACAGGGTACGACTATGGCTACACCTTC	CASSYLGTGYDYGYTF
13	TRBJ1-3	TRBV28	.	.	TGTGCCAGCAGTCTTAGTGCTGGAAACACCATATATTTT	CASSLSAGNTIYF
14	TRBJ1-5	TRBV4-1	.	once	TGCGCCAGCAGCCAAGTTCTTGGGGGAGGGCCCCAGCATTTT	CASSQVLGGGPQHF
16	TRBJ2-1	TRBV5-6	.	.	TGTGCCAGCAGCTTGGAGGGGGAGGACTGGTACAATGAGCAGTTCTTC	CASSLEGEDWYNEQFF
13	TRBJ1-2	TRBV27	.	.	TGTGCCAGCAGTTTAAGTACGGTAGGCGGCTACACCTTC	CASSLSTVGGYTF
13	TRBJ2-5	TRBV15	TRBD2	.	TGTGCCACCAGCTGGGTCGGGAGGGAGACCCAGTACTTC	CATSWVGRETQYF
15	TRBJ1-4	TRBV15	.	.	TGTGCCACCAGCTTTCGACAGACAACTAATGAAAAACTGTTTTTT	CATSFRQTTNEKLFF
15	TRBJ2-1	TRBV19	.	.	TGTGCCAGTAACCCAGGGGCTAGCTCCTACAATGAGCAGTTCTTC	CASNPGASSYNEQFF
12	TRBJ2-7	TRBV5-6	.	.	TGTGCCAGCTGGACGGATCCATACGAGCAGTACTTC	CASWTDPYEQYF
13	TRBJ2-2	TRBV11-2	.	.	TGTGCCAGCAGCTTCACGAACACCGGGGAGCTGTTTTTT	CASSFTNTGELFF
14	TRBJ1-4	TRBV6-6	.	.	TGTGCCAGCAATCAGGCAGGGGTGGAAGAAAAACTGTTTTTT	CASNQAGVEEKLFF
15	TRBJ2-1	TRBV7-9	TRBD2	.	TGTGCCAGCAGCTCGCGTAGCGGGAGAGGCCATGAGCAGTTCTTC	CASSSRSGRGHEQFF
16	TRBJ2-7	TRBV2	TRBD2	.	TGTGCCAGCAGTGAAAAGGGACTAGCGGGAGGGTACGAGCAGTACTTC	CASSEKGLAGGYEQYF
15	TRBJ2-5	TRBV6-6	TRBD1	.	TGTGCCAGCAGTTACGGGCAGGGGGTAAAAGAGACCCAGTACTTC	CASSYGQGVKETQYF
14	TRBJ1-1	TRBV6-5	.	.	TGTGCCAGCAGCATCTACAGCTGGGGCACTGAAGCTTTCTTT	CASSIYSWGTEAFF
13	TRBJ2-5	TRBV11-2	.	.	TGTGCCAGCAGCGAATTTCAGGGAGTGACCCAGTACTTC	CASSEFQGVTQYF
14	TRBJ2-3	TRBV6-4	.	.	TGTGCCAGCAGTATCCTCCCCGGCGACTCCGCGCAGTATTTT	CASSILPGDSAQYF
12	TRBJ2-7	TRBV28	TRBD1	.	TGTGCCAGCGGGACGTGGGGGACAGGGCAGTACTTC	CASGTWGTGQYF
16	TRBJ2-3	TRBV5-1	TRBD1	.	TGCGCCAGCAGCAAAGGGAGGACAGGGGGCACAGATACGCAGTATTTT	CASSKGRTGGTDTQYF
15	TRBJ2-5	TRBV5-1	.	.	TGCGCCAGCAGCCCCCCCCTGGCGGGGCAAGAGACCCAGTACTTC	CASSPPLAGQETQYF
16	TRBJ1-6	TRBV7-9	.	.	TGTGCCAGCAGCTTAGGGCAGGGCTTCTATAATTCACCCCTCCACTTT	CASSLGQGFYNSPLHF
13	TRBJ1-5	TRBV5-8	.	.	TGTGCCAGCAGCTTGGACGGAGGTCAGCCCCAGCATTTT	CASSLDGGQPQHF
14	TRBJ2-7	TRBV5-1	.	.	TGCGCCAGCAGCTCACAGCAGGCCACGGAGGGGCAGTACTTC	CASSSQQATEGQYF
15	TRBJ2-7	TRBV6-5	TRBD2	few	TGTGCCAGCAGCAAAGCGGCTAGCGGTTCCTACGAGCAGTACTTC	CASSKAASGSYEQYF
14	TRBJ2-3	TRBV19	TRBD2	once	TGTGCCAGCCGACTAGCGGGAGATACAGATACGCAGTATTTT	CASRLAGDTDTQYF
15	TRBJ2-7	TRBV5-8	TRBD1	.	TGTGCCAGCGGCGGCCGGGACAGGCTTTCATACGAGCAGTACTTC	CASGGRDRLSYEQYF
15	TRBJ2-2	TRBV10-3	.	.	TGTGCCATCAGTGAGTCGAGTCAGAACACCGGGGAGCTGTTTTTT	CAISESSQNTGELFF
13	TRBJ2-1	TRBV9	.	.	TGTGCCAGCAGCGAAAAAGGCTACAATGAGCAGTTCTTC	CASSEKGYNEQFF
16	TRBJ2-7	TRBV28	.	.	TGTGCCAGCAGTTTTGCCCCCGGACAGTCAGTTTACGAGCAGTACTTC	CASSFAPGQSVYEQYF
14	TRBJ2-7	TRBV5-6	.	.	TGTGCCAGCAGCTTGGCCGGGCCAGGCTACGAGCAGTACTTC	CASSLAGPGYEQYF
11	TRBJ1-2	TRBV7-2	.	.	TGTGCCAGCAGCTCCTCATATGGCTACACCTTC	CASSSSYGYTF
13	TRBJ2-4	TRBV29-1	.	.	TGCAGCGTTGTCCTAGCTGGTATAAACATTCAGTACTTC	CSVVLAGINIQYF
15	TRBJ1-2	TRBV4-2	TRBD1	.	TGTGCCAGCAGCCAAGATCAGGACAGGAACTATGGCTACACCTTC	CASSQDQDRNYGYTF
14	TRBJ1-2	TRBV7-9	.	.	TGTGCCAGCAGCCCCTCTGAGAGGGAAGAAGGCTACACCTTC	CASSPSEREEGYTF
14	TRBJ2-7	TRBV5-6	TRBD2	.	TGTGCCAGCAGCTCCCGCTGGACTAGCGCTGGGGGGTACTTC	CASSSRWTSAGGYF
13	TRBJ1-2	TRBV29-1	TRBD1	.	TGCAGCGTTGGAAGACAGGGGCAAAATGGCTACACCTTC	CSVGRQGQNGYTF
13	TRBJ1-5	TRBV29-1	.	.	TGCAGCGTTGTAACATCTAGCAATCAGCCCCAGCATTTT	CSVVTSSNQPQHF
15	TRBJ2-1	TRBV19	TRBD2	once	TGTGCCAGTAGTATAATGGCGGGAGGGCGGCATGAGCAGTTCTTC	CASSIMAGGRHEQFF
15	TRBJ2-3	TRBV10-2	TRBD2	.	TGCGCCAGCGGAGGGCTAGCGGGAGCGGGAGATACGCAGTATTTT	CASGGLAGAGDTQYF
14	TRBJ2-7	TRBV6-5	TRBD1	.	TGTGCCAGCAGTTGGGGACAGGGCATCTACGAGCAGTACTTC	CASSWGQGIYEQYF
17	TRBJ2-3	TRBV7-2	TRBD2	.	TGTGCCAGCATCTCGACTAGCGGGAGGGAGTTAACAGATACGCAGTATTTT	CASISTSGRELTDTQYF
12	TRBJ2-3	TRBV5-5	.	.	TGTGCCAGCAGCTTGGGTTTAGATACGCAGTATTTT	CASSLGLDTQYF
13	TRBJ1-6	TRBV15	.	few	TGTGCCACCAGCAGAGATAGAGGAGCACCCCTCCACTTT	CATSRDRGAPLHF
15	TRBJ2-3	TRBV5-4	TRBD2	once	TGTGCCAGCAGCCCTAGCGGGGGAAACACAGATACGCAGTATTTT	CASSPSGGNTDTQYF
16	TRBJ2-3	TRBV5-1	TRBD2	.	TGCGCCAGCAGCTTAGGACTAGCGGGAGTTGAAAATACGCAGTATTTT	CASSLGLAGVENTQYF
13	TRBJ2-7	TRBV5-6	.	.	TGTGCCAGCAGCTGGGCGCAGGGCTACGAGCAGTACTTC	CASSWAQGYEQYF
15	TRBJ1-5	TRBV9	.	once	TGTGCCAGCAGCGTAGCAGACAGTCTCAATCAGCCCCAGCATTTT	CASSVADSLNQPQHF
14	TRBJ1-2	TRBV5-6	.	.	TGTGCCAGCAGCTTGGGGGGGGGCAATGATGGCTACACCTTC	CASSLGGGNDGYTF
15	TRBJ2-7	TRBV2	TRBD2	few	TGTGCCAGCAGTGAAAAGCGCGGGGAGGGCTACGAGCAGTACTTC	CASSEKRGEGYEQYF
14	TRBJ2-7	TRBV6-5	.	once	TGTGCCAGCAGCAGATACTTGGACAGCTACGAGCAGTACTTC	CASSRYLDSYEQYF
14	TRBJ1-1	TRBV5-1	.	.	TGCGCCAGCAGCTTATTGGTCTTGAACACTGAAGCTTTCTTT	CASSLLVLNTEAFF
14	TRBJ2-5	TRBV23-1	.	.	TGCGCCAGCAGGGTCGGCCAGGGAGAAGAGACCCAGTACTTC	CASRVGQGEETQYF